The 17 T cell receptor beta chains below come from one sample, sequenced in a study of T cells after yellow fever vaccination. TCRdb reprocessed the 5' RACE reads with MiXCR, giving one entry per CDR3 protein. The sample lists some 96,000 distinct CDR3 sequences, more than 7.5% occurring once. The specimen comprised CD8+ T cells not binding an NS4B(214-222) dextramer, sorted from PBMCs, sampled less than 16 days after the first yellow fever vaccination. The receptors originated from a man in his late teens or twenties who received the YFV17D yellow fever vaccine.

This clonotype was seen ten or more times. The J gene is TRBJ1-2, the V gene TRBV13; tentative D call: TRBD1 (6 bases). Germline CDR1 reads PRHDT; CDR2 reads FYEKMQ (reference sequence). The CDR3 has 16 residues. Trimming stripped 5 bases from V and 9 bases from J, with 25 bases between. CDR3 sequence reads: CASSADGGGRRWSYTF. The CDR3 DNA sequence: TGTGCCAGCAGCGCCGACGGCGGGGGGCGGAGATGGAGCTACACCTTC.

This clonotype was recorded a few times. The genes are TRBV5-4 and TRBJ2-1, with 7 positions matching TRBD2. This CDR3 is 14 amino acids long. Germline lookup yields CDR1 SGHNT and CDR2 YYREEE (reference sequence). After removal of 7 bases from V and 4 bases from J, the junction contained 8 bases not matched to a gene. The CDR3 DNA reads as TGTGCCAGCTGGGGGGGGGAGGGGTACAATGAGCAGTTCTTC. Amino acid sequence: CASWGGEGYNEQFF.

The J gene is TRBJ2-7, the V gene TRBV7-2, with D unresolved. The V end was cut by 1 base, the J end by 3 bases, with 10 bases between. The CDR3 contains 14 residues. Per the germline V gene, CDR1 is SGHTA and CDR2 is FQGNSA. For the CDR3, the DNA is TGTGCCAGCAGCTTAGGGGCTTCGGGCTACGAGCAGTACGTC. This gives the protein CASSLGASGYEQYV.

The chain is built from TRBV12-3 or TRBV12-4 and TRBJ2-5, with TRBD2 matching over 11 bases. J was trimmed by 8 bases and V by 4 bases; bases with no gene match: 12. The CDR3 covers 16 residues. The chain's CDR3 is CASSSPSGGSPNTQYF. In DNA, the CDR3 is TGTGCCAGCAGTTCGCCTAGCGGGGGGTCCCCTAATACCCAGTACTTC.

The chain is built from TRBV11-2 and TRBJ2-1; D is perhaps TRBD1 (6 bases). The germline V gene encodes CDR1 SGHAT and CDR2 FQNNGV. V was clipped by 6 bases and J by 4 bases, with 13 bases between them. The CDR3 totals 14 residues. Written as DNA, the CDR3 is TGTGCCAGCAGGGACAGTCCGGGTTACAATGAGCAGTTCTTC. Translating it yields CASRDSPGYNEQFF.

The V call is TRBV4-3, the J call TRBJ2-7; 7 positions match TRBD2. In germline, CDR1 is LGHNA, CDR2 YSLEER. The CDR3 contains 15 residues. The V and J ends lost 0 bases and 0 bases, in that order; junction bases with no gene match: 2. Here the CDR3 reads CASSQDLAASYEQYF. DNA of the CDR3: TGCGCCAGCAGCCAAGACCTAGCGGCCTCCTACGAGCAGTACTTC.

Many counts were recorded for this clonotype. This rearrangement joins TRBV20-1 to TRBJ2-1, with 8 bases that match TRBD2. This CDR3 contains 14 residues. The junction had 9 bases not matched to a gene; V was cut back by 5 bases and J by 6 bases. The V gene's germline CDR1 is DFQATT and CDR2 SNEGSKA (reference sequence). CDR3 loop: CSALGTSGVNEQFF. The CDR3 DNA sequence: TGCAGTGCTCTCGGGACTAGTGGCGTCAATGAGCAGTTCTTC.

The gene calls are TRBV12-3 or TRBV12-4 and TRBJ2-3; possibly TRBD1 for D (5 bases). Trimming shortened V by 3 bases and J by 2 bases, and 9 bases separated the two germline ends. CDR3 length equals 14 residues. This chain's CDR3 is CASSFRGFTDTQYF. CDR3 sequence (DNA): TGTGCCAGCAGTTTTAGGGGCTTCACAGATACGCAGTATTTT.

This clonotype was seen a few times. CDR3 in DNA: TGTGCCAGCAGTTTACGGGGCCTCTACAATGAGCAGTTCTTC. Translated, it gives CASSLRGLYNEQFF. This rearrangement joins TRBV27 to TRBJ2-1; the D call may be TRBD1 or TRBD2 (5 bases each). The germline CDR1 and CDR2 sequences are MNHEY and SMNVEV (reference sequence). The CDR3 extends over 14 amino acids. V was cut by 2 bases and J by 3 bases, with 8 bases left in between.

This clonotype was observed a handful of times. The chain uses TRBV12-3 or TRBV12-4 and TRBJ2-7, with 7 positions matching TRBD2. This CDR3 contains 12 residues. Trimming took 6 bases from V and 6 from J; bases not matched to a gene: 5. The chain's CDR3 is CASSLGGSEQYF. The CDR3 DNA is TGTGCCAGCAGCCTCGGGGGGAGCGAGCAGTACTTC.

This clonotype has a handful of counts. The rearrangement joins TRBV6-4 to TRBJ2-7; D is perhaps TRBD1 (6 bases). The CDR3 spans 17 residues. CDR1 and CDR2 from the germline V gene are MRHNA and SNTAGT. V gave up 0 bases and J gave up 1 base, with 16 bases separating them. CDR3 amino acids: CASSDSRDKIGSYEQYV. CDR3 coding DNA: TGTGCCAGCAGTGACTCTAGGGACAAAATCGGGTCCTACGAGCAGTACGTC.

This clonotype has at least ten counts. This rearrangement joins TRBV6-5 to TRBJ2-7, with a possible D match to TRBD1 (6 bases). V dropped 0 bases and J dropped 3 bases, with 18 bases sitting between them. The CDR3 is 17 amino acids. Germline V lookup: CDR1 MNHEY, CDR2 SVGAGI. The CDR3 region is CASSYSTGTISLYEQYF. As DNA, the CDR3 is TGTGCCAGCAGTTACTCGACCGGGACAATCTCCCTCTACGAGCAGTACTTC.

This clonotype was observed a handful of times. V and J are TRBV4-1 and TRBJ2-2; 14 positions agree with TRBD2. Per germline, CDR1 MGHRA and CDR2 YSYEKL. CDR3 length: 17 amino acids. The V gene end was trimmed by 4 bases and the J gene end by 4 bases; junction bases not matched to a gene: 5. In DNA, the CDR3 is TGCGCCAGCAGCCGACTAGCGGGGGGGCCGGGCACCGGGGAGCTGTTTTTT. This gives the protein CASSRLAGGPGTGELFF.

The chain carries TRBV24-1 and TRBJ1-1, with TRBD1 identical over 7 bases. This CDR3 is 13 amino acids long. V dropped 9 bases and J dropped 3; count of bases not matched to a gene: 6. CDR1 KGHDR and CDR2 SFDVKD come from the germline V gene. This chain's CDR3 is CATSLDRDTEAFF. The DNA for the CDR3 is TGTGCCACCTCATTAGACAGGGACACTGAAGCTTTCTTT.

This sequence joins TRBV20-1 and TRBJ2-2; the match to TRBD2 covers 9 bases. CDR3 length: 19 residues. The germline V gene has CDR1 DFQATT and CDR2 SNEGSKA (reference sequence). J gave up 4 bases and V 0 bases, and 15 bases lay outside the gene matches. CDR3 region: CSARDPGLTSGWSTGELFF. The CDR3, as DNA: TGCAGTGCTAGAGATCCGGGTTTGACTAGCGGCTGGTCCACCGGGGAGCTGTTTTTT.

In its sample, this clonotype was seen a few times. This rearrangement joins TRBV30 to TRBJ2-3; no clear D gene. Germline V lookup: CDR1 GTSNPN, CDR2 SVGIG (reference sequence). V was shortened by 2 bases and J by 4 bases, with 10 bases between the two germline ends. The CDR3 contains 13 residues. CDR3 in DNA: TGTGCCTGGAGTCCGGGTGAGCCAGATACGCAGTATTTT. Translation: CAWSPGEPDTQYF.

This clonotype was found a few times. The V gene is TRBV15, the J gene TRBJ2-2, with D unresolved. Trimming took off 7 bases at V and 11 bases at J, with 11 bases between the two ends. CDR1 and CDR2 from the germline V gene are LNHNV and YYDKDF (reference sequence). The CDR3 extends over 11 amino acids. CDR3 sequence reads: CATTGASELFF. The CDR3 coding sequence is TGTGCCACCACCGGAGCCTCAGAGCTGTTTTTT.